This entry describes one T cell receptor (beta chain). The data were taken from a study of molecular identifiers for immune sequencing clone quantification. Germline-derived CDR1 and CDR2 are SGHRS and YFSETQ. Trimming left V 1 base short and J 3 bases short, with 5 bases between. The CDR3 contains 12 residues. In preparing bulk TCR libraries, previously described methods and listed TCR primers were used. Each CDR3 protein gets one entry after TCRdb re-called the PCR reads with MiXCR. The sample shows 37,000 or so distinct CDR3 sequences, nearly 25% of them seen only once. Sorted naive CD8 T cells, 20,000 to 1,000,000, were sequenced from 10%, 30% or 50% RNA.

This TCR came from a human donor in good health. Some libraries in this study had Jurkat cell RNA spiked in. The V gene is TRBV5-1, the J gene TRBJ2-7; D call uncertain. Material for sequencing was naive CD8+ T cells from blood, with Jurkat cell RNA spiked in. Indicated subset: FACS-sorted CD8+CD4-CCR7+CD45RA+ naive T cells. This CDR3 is CASSLTDYEQYF. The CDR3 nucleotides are TGCGCCAGCAGCTTGACAGACTACGAGCAGTACTTC.